This T cell receptor beta chain was observed in a study of cytomegalovirus exposure and HLA in healthy donors. Concerning this clone: As yet, its antigen is unknown.

Whole-study findings and limits: Common viral pathogens (according to a later analysis) appeared linked to several of the most significant clusters.

The PCR used 60 Vbeta and 13 Jbeta primers. Assay: immunoSEQ multiplex PCR; the TCRdb copy retains only in-frame clones and omits some. Of about 260,000 clones in the sample, roughly 81% were seen once. Trimming stripped 4 bases from V and 7 bases from J, with 13 bases between. The CDR3 is 13 residues long. Per the germline V gene, CDR1 is SGHAT and CDR2 is FQDESV (reference sequence). The sequence was obtained from a woman in her thirties or forties in good health and CMV-seropositive. What was sequenced was PBMCs. The gene calls are TRBV11-1 and TRBJ2-5; perhaps TRBD1 as D (6 bases). This CDR3 is CASSSSRGPTQYF. The CDR3 DNA follows: TGTGCCAGCAGCTCCAGCAGGGGACCGACCCAGTACTTC. The complete variable domain, with remaining parts taken from reference TRBV11-1 and TRBJ2-5, reads EAEVAQSPRYKITEKSQAVAFWCDPISGHATLYWYRQILGQGPELLVQFQDESVVDDSQLPKDRFSAERLKGVDSTLKIQPAELGDSAMYLCASSSSRGPTQYFGPGTRLLVL.